These 8 T cell receptor beta chains were sequenced from one sample in a study of T cell clonality in common variable immunodeficiency. Produced via immunoSEQ multiplex PCR; TCRdb's table is partial and in-frame only. The sample holds under 40,000 clones, and no clone turns up only once. The sample consisted of peripheral blood mononuclear cells. The receptor set was obtained from a person aged 18-70 years in good health.

This clone appeared many times. The read halts 3 residues ahead of the CDR3 end, with the missing end drawn from the germline J gene. The chain is built from TRBV20-1 and TRBJ1-2, with TRBD1 as a possible D gene (5 bases). CDR1 is DFQATT, CDR2 SNEGSKA, per germline (reference sequence). CDR3 length equals 16 residues. Between the trimmed V and J ends, which lost 1 base and 1 base, there was a span of 16 bases. This CDR3 is CSARGGLREVNYGYTF. The sequenced part of the CDR3 DNA is TGCAGTGCTAGAGGAGGCCTCAGGGAGGTTAACTATGGC.

The sample holds many counts of this clone. CDR3 DNA, as far as it was read: TGTGCCAGCCGAAAGAGGGTCACCTCCTACGAG. Its protein product is CASRKRVTSYE. The entire CDR3 reads CASRKRVTSYEQYF. The chain joins TRBV2 to TRBJ2-7; a possible D gene is TRBD2 (5 bases). The read is 3 residues too short to cover the CDR3 end, so that end is filled in from the germline J gene. The CDR3 has 14 residues. Trimming removed 8 bases from V and 0 bases from J, with 14 bases in between. From germline, CDR1 is SNHLY and CDR2 FYNNEI.

This clone was picked up a small number of times. The read ends 3 residues early relative to the CDR3; the germline J gene fills the gap. The chain carries TRBV30 and TRBJ2-7; 9 bases align to TRBD2. CDR1 is GTSNPN, CDR2 SVGIG, per germline (reference sequence). Trimming cost V 5 bases and J 3 bases; bases outside gene matches: 17. The length of the CDR3 is 17 residues. The CDR3 region is CAWQPPPRLAVSYEQYF. Partial CDR3 DNA: TGTGCCTGGCAGCCCCCCCCTCGACTAGCGGTCAGCTACGAG.

This clone was counted ten times or more. From the germline J gene comes the end of the CDR3, since the read stops 3 residues before it. V usage is TRBV12-3 or TRBV12-4 and J usage is TRBJ2-7; TRBD1 matches at 7 bases. The CDR3 spans 14 residues. Trimming at V came to 2 bases and at J to 3 bases, leaving 4 bases not matched to a gene. The CDR3 bases that were read are TGTGCCAGCAGTTTAAGACAGGGTATCTACGAG. Protein product: CASSLRQGIYE. The entire CDR3 is CASSLRQGIYEQYF.

This clone was counted ten times or more. The read finishes 3 residues shy of the CDR3 end, and the germline J gene is used to complete it. The rearrangement uses TRBV7-8 and TRBJ1-2; TRBD1 might be the D (6 bases). V lost 5 bases and J 7 bases, leaving 11 bases between the germline ends. CDR1 and CDR2 (germline): SGHVS, FQNEAQ. The length of the CDR3 is 12 residues. The CDR3 sequence is CASSLQGSGYTF. The CDR3 DNA, read in part, is TGTGCCAGCAGCCTACAGGGTTCTGGC.

This clone was seen repeatedly, ten times or more. Read coverage stops 3 residues before the CDR3 terminus; the germline J gene supplies the remainder. The rearrangement uses TRBV9 and TRBJ2-4; TRBD2 matches 13 bases. The germline gives CDR1 SGDLS, CDR2 YYNGEE. CDR3 length equals 18 residues. After removal of 3 bases from V and 1 base from J, the junction contained 7 bases not matched to a gene. CDR3 DNA, as far as it was read: TGTGCCAGCAGCGCCGGACTAGCGGGAGATTTTGCCAAAAACATT. It encodes CASSAGLAGDFAKNI. In full, the CDR3 is CASSAGLAGDFAKNIQYF.

This clone was recorded at least ten times. The CDR3 end falls 3 residues outside the read, so it is completed with the germline J gene. The J gene is TRBJ1-1, the V gene TRBV5-8, with 7 bases aligning to TRBD1. In germline, CDR1 is SGHTS, CDR2 YDEGEE. Unmatched junction bases numbered 8, after V lost 7 bases and J lost 2 bases. The CDR3 is made up of 14 amino acids. The CDR3 DNA, read in part, is TGTGCCAGCTCCTGGGACAGCTACAACACTGAA. It codes for CASSWDSYNTE. The CDR3 in its entirety is CASSWDSYNTEAFF.

This clone has at least ten counts. Read coverage stops 3 residues before the CDR3 terminus; the germline J gene supplies the remainder. The chain carries TRBV7-2 and TRBJ1-2; no clear D gene. This CDR3 region has 13 residues. The V end lost 2 bases, the J end lost 5 bases, and 9 bases lay between the germline ends. CDR1 is SGHTA, CDR2 FQGNSA, per germline. The DNA read from the CDR3 is TGTGCCAGCAGCTTATCTCCAGTATATGGC. It translates to CASSLSPVYG. The entire CDR3 protein is CASSLSPVYGYTF.